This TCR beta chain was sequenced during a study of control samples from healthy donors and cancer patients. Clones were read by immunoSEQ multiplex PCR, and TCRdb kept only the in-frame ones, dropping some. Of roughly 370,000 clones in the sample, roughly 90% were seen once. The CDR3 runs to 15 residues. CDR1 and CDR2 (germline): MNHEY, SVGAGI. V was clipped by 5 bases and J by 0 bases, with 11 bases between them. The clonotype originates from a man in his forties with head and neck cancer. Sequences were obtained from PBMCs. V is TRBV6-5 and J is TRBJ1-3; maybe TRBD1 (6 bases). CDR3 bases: TGTGCCAGCAGTACAGGGCGAAGCTCTGGAAACACCATATATTTT. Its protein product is CASSTGRSSGNTIYF.